The 18 T cell receptor beta chains below were found in one sample sequenced in a study of OX40 agonist ivuxolimab in advanced cancers. This table comes from immunoSEQ multiplex PCR, and its TCRdb copy is limited to in-frame clones, with some not included. The sample has about 78,000 clones; 84% are singletons. This sample comprised CD4+ or CD8+ T cells sorted from blood, obtained in a trial of the OX40 agonist ivuxolimab. Source of these receptors: an adult with an advanced solid tumor such as melanoma, head and neck, liver or kidney cancer.

In its sample, this clone was seen a few times. DNA for the CDR3: TGTGCCAGCAGCGGGGGGGTCATGAACACTGAAGCTTTCTTT. Its protein is CASSGGVMNTEAFF. The chain joins TRBV9 to TRBJ1-1; tentative D call: TRBD1 (5 bases). The V gene lost 3 bases and the J gene lost 0 bases, with 9 bases spanning the gap. Germline lookup yields CDR1 SGDLS and CDR2 YYNGEE. There are 14 residues in the CDR3.

The chain carries TRBV5-1 and TRBJ2-2; no clear D. This CDR3 spans 13 amino acids. The V gene's germline CDR1 is SGHRS and CDR2 YFSETQ. Trimming took 3 bases from V and 5 from J, leaving 8 bases between them. CDR3 sequence reads: CASSSSGTGELFF. In DNA, the CDR3 is TGCGCCAGCAGCTCCTCGGGTACCGGGGAGCTGTTTTTT.

This chain joins TRBV7-3 and TRBJ2-2; no clear D. In germline, CDR1 is SGHTA, CDR2 FQGTGA. This CDR3 contains 15 residues. Trimming took 0 bases from V and 2 from J, leaving 7 bases between them. CDR3 coding DNA: TGTGCCAGCAGCTTAACGCAGAGTAACACCGGGGAGCTGTTTTTT. This gives the protein CASSLTQSNTGELFF.

V usage is TRBV7-2 and J usage is TRBJ1-3; D remains unclear. The CDR3 consists of 15 residues. Germline loops: CDR1 SGHTA, CDR2 FQGNSA. The ends were cut back, 5 bases at V and 4 bases at J, with 15 bases in the middle. CDR3 DNA: TGTGCCAGCAGCCGCCGGGGAGCAGGAGGAAACACCATATATTTT. Translation gives CASSRRGAGGNTIYF.

The chain couples TRBV4-1 to TRBJ2-7; weak D call: TRBD1 (5 bases). The germline V and J ends were trimmed by 0 bases and 4 bases, with 13 bases remaining between them. CDR1 and CDR2 (germline): MGHRA, YSYEKL. The CDR3 consists of 15 residues. In DNA form, the CDR3 reads TGCGCCAGCAGCCAAGATCAGGGCTTCCTATACGAGCAGTACTTC. It yields the protein CASSQDQGFLYEQYF.

The sample holds a few counts of this clone. The J gene is TRBJ1-5, the V gene TRBV29-1; TRBD1 matches 7 bases. Losses at the gene ends were 4 bases for V and 4 bases for J; bases not matched to a gene: 4. Germline V CDR1 and CDR2: SQVTM, ANQGSEA. There are 13 residues in the CDR3. Here the CDR3 reads CSVVIQGNQPQHF. CDR3 nucleotide sequence: TGCAGCGTTGTGATACAGGGGAATCAGCCCCAGCATTTT.

Written as DNA, the CDR3 is TGTGCCAGCAGCCATGGGACCGACATAAATTCACCCCTCCACTTT. Its protein is CASSHGTDINSPLHF. The rearrangement joins TRBV4-2 to TRBJ1-6, with TRBD1 as a possible D gene (5 bases). From germline, CDR1 is LGHNA and CDR2 YNFKEQ. V was trimmed by 3 bases and J by 7 bases, leaving 13 bases between them. This CDR3 spans 15 amino acids.

This clone was seen a single time. The DNA for the CDR3 is TGTGCCAGCAGCTTAGGGCAGGGTTTCTACGAGCAGTACTTC. Protein: CASSLGQGFYEQYF. V is TRBV7-2 and J is TRBJ2-7, with D perhaps TRBD1 (5 bases). From germline, CDR1 is SGHTA and CDR2 FQGNSA. The CDR3 length is 14 residues. Trimming took 1 base from V and 3 from J, leaving 10 bases between them.

This clone was counted only a few times. The CDR3 DNA is TGTGCCAGTAGTGGTCACCGCAATGAGCAGTTCTTC. Encoded protein: CASSGHRNEQFF. The gene calls are TRBV7-2 and TRBJ2-1; no definite D call. The CDR3 runs 12 residues. With 9 bases removed from V and 6 bases from J, the gap between germline ends came to 12 bases. CDR1 is SGHTA, CDR2 FQGNSA, per germline.

This clone was recorded a few times. This chain joins TRBV29-1 and TRBJ2-1; weak D call: TRBD2 (5 bases). CDR1 and CDR2 (germline): SQVTM, ANQGSEA. Trimming took 0 bases from V and 11 from J, leaving 14 bases between them. CDR3 size: 13 residues. The CDR3: CSVEENRVAKQFF. Here the CDR3 DNA reads TGCAGCGTTGAAGAAAACCGAGTAGCGAAGCAGTTCTTC.

This rearrangement joins TRBV20-1 to TRBJ1-2, with D unclear. V shed 5 bases and J shed 5 bases, with 9 bases lying between them. Germline CDR1 reads DFQATT; CDR2 reads SNEGSKA (reference sequence). The CDR3 runs to 11 residues. The CDR3 loop is CSASVGYGYTF. The CDR3, as DNA: TGCAGTGCTTCCGTGGGTTATGGCTACACCTTC.

This clone came up once. This chain links TRBV15 with TRBJ1-3; TRBD1 agrees at 9 bases. The CDR3 covers 16 residues. Trimming cost V 4 bases and J 0 bases; bases outside gene matches: 4. Per the germline V gene, CDR1 is LNHNV and CDR2 is YYDKDF (reference sequence). CDR3 sequence reads: CATSKYRGLSGNTIYF. The DNA of the CDR3 is TGTGCCACCAGCAAATACAGGGGGCTCTCTGGAAACACCATATATTTT.

The CDR3 region has the DNA TGCAGCGTTGAACAGTGGGACAGGTCCTACAATGAGCAGTTCTTC. It yields the protein CSVEQWDRSYNEQFF. This chain links TRBV29-1 with TRBJ2-1, with 8 bases identical to TRBD1. The length of the CDR3 is 15 residues. Germline loops: CDR1 SQVTM, CDR2 ANQGSEA. J was trimmed by 1 base and V by 2 bases; bases with no gene match: 4.

The V gene is TRBV6-6, the J gene TRBJ1-1, with D uncertain. Germline V lookup: CDR1 MNHNY, CDR2 SVGAGI (reference sequence). The CDR3 is made up of 13 amino acids. V was cut by 7 bases and J by 2 bases, with 11 bases left in between. In DNA, the CDR3 is TGTGCCAGCAATACAGCCAGAAACACTGAAGCTTTCTTT. It translates to CASNTARNTEAFF.

This clone has a handful of counts. The V gene is TRBV2, the J gene TRBJ1-5; TRBD1 might be the D (5 bases). This CDR3 spans 14 amino acids. Germline V gives CDR1 SNHLY, CDR2 FYNNEI. The V end lost 7 bases, the J end lost 1 base, and 11 bases lay between the germline ends. The DNA for the CDR3 is TGTGCCAGCAAAAGGGGAGGGAGCAATCAGCCCCAGCATTTT. Translating it yields CASKRGGSNQPQHF.

This chain uses TRBV18 with TRBJ2-7; TRBD2 aligns across 10 bases. V was pared by 2 bases and J by 2 bases, with 3 bases of the junction left unmatched. There are 15 residues in the CDR3. CDR1 is KGHSH and CDR2 is LQKENI in the germline V gene. CDR3 protein: CASSPSSGSAYEQYF. Written as DNA, the CDR3 is TGTGCCAGCTCACCATCTAGCGGGAGCGCCTACGAGCAGTACTTC.

The J gene is TRBJ2-3, the V gene TRBV4-2; D is uncertain. This CDR3 is 11 amino acids long. Germline V gene sequence: CDR1 LGHNA, CDR2 YNFKEQ. Trimming took off 8 bases at V and 5 bases at J, with 8 bases between the two ends. CDR3: CASQLEDTQYF. CDR3 nucleotide sequence: TGTGCCAGCCAATTAGAAGATACGCAGTATTTT.

This chain connects TRBV5-1 to TRBJ2-2; possible D gene TRBD2, 5 bases. Trimming shortened V by 4 bases and J by 4 bases, and 5 bases separated the two germline ends. The CDR3 length is 12 residues. The V gene's germline CDR1 is SGHRS and CDR2 YFSETQ. The DNA of the CDR3 is TGCGCCAGCAGCGGAGGCACCGGGGAGCTGTTTTTT. It translates to CASSGGTGELFF. The full variable domain, with the rest looked up from reference TRBV5-1 and TRBJ2-2, is KAGVTQTPRYLIKTRGQQVTLSCSPISGHRSVSWYQQTPGQGLQFLFEYFSETQRNKGNFPGRFSGRQFSNSRSEMNVSTLELGDSALYLCASSGGTGELFFGEGSRLTVL.